The clone carrying this T cell receptor (beta chain) has a single count. What it binds is not known. In germline, CDR1 is MNHNY, CDR2 SVGAGI (reference sequence). The CDR3 runs to 16 residues. V lost 6 bases to trimming and J lost 4 bases; unmatched junction nucleotides: 8. Primers for the PCR totalled 60 Vbeta and 13 Jbeta. Data came from immunoSEQ multiplex PCR; TCRdb stores just in-frame clones and leaves some out. In the table there are about 250,000 clones, approximately 85% of which are singletons. The data were taken from a study of cytomegalovirus exposure and HLA in healthy donors. Study-wide results and limits: While the bulk of TCR sequences proved rare, some public TCRs turned up in many donors. For most TCR beta V segments, an earlier analysis put the productive rate at about 90% or about 30% of the time.

Sequencing input: PBMCs. J is TRBJ2-3 and V is TRBV6-6; 12 positions agree with TRBD1. The source of this sequence is a girl aged 2-10 years in good health and CMV-seronegative. The CDR3 loop reads CASSSGTGGFSDTQYF. The CDR3 DNA follows: TGTGCCAGCAGCTCCGGGACAGGGGGCTTTTCAGATACGCAGTATTTT.